This TCR beta chain was profiled in a study of vaccination and CD4 T cells after COVID-19. With respect to this clonotype: Its antigen is undetermined.

V was cut by 8 bases and J by 3 bases, with 19 bases left in between. The CDR3 consists of 15 residues. Germline loops: CDR1 LNHDA, CDR2 SQIVND (reference sequence). Regarding treatment: approximately 9-day PBMC culture with coronavirus spike peptide pools or control peptides (ViraFEST assay). The Oncomine TCR Beta short-read assay was applied to DNA of cultured CD4+ T cells. After culture, CD4+ T cells served as the source for genomic DNA extraction. TCRdb re-analysed the PCR reads in MiXCR, keeping a single row per CDR3 protein. The sample lists around 10,000 distinct CDR3 sequences; more than 25% were seen once.

Sequenced sample: cultured CD4+ T cells from blood. This TCR was sampled from a human donor with COVID-19. The chain carries TRBV19 and TRBJ1-2; D gene uncertain. CDR3 sequence: CASRGLAPGDYGYTF. CDR3 in DNA: TGTGCCAGTCGTGGATTGGCCCCAGGTGACTATGGCTACACCTTC.